The 4 T cell receptor beta chains below all came from one sample that was sequenced in a study of shared clonotypes between healthy human individuals. Clones were sequenced by immunoSEQ multiplex PCR, and TCRdb holds only the in-frame ones, with some missing. The top ten hold approximately 0.39% of the sample, which has about 2.3 million clones, about nine tenths seen once. The sample comprised naive CD4+ T cells from PBMCs. Noted subset: CD45RA+ positively selected. Receptors were obtained from a young man in good health. Some clones in this sample may be carry-over from other donors' samples.

The DNA for the CDR3 is TGTGCCAGCAGCGTTAGTCAGGCAACTAATGAAAAACTGTTTTTT. This gives the protein CASSVSQATNEKLFF. This sequence joins TRBV9 and TRBJ1-4; D is ambiguous. The CDR3 contains 15 residues. CDR1 is SGDLS, CDR2 YYNGEE, per germline. Trimming left V 2 bases short and J 0 bases short, with 8 bases between.

This clone was detected only a few times. Distinct nucleotide sequences in the sample also encode this CDR3. CDR3 loop: CASSLTTANTEAFF. In nucleotides, the CDR3 is TGTGCCAGCAGCCTCACGACGGCGAACACTGAAGCTTTCTTT. V usage is TRBV5-4 and J usage is TRBJ1-1, with D uncertain. The CDR3 runs 14 residues. Germline V gene sequence: CDR1 SGHNT, CDR2 YYREEE (reference sequence). V was shortened by 4 bases and J by 1 base, with 11 bases between the two germline ends.

The J gene is TRBJ1-6, the V gene TRBV11-2; D is uncertain. Germline-derived CDR1 and CDR2 are SGHAT and FQNNGV. The CDR3 is made up of 13 amino acids. The V and J ends lost 5 bases and 10 bases respectively, with 12 bases between them. The CDR3 spells CASSGPGESPLHF. The CDR3 DNA is TGTGCCAGCAGCGGGCCCGGGGAGTCACCCCTCCACTTT.

The DNA for the CDR3 is TGTGCCAGCAACCCAGGGATCGGGGAGACCCAGTACTTC. Its translation: CASNPGIGETQYF. V is TRBV2 and J is TRBJ2-5; TRBD1 might be the D (5 bases). Between the trimmed V and J ends, which lost 7 bases and 5 bases, there was a span of 14 bases. The length of the CDR3 is 13 residues. Germline assignment: CDR1 SNHLY and CDR2 FYNNEI.